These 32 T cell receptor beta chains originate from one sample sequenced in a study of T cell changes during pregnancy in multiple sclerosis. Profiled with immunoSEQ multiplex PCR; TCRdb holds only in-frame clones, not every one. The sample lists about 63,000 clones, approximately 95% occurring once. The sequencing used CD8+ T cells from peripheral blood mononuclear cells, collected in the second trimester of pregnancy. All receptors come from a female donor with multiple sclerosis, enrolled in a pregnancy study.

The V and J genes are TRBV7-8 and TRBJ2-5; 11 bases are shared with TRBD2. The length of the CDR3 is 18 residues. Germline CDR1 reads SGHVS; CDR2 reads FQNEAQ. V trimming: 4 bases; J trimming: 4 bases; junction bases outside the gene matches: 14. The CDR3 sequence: CASSYPGTSGNTRETQYF. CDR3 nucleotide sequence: TGTGCCAGCAGCTACCCCGGGACTAGCGGAAATACGAGAGAGACCCAGTACTTC.

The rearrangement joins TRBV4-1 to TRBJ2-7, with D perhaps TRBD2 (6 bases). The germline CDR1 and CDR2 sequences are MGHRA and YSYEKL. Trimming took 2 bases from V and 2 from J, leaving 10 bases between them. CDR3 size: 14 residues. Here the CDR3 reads CASSQPGAPYEQYF. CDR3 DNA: TGCGCCAGCAGCCAACCGGGAGCCCCCTACGAGCAGTACTTC.

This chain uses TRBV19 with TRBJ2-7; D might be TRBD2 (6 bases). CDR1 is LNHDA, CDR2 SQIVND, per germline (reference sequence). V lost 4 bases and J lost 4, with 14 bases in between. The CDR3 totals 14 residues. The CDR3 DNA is TGTGCCAGTAGTAGCGGCGGGGCCGGTTACGAGCAGTACTTC. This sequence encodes CASSSGGAGYEQYF. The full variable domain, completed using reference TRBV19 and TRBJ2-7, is DGGITQSPKYLFRKEGQNVTLSCEQNLNHDAMYWYRQDPGQGLRLIYYSQIVNDFQKGDIAEGYSVSREKKESFPLTVTSAQKNPTAFYLCASSSGGAGYEQYFGPGTRLTVT.

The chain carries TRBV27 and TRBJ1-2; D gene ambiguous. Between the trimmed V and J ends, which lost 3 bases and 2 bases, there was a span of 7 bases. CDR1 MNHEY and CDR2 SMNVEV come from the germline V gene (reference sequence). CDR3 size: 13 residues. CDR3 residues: CASSFTKNYGYTF. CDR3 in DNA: TGTGCCAGCAGTTTCACAAAGAACTATGGCTACACCTTC.

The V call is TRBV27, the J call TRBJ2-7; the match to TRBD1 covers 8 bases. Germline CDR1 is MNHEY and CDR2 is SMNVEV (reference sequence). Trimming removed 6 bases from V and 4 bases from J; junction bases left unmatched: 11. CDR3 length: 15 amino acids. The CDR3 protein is CASRRTGSKYYEQYF. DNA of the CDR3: TGTGCCAGCAGAAGGACAGGGAGCAAATATTACGAGCAGTACTTC.

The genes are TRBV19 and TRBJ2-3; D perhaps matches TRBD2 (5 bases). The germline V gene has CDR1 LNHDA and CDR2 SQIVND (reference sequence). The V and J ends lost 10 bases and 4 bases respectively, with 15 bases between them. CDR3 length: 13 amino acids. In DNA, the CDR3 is TGTGCCACCAAAACTAGTGGGGCAGATACGCAGTATTTT. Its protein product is CATKTSGADTQYF.

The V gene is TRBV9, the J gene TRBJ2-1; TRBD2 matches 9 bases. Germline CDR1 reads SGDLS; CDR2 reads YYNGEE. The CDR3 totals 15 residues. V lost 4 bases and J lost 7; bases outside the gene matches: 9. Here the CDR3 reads CASSLPGLANNEQFF. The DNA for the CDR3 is TGTGCCAGCAGCTTGCCGGGACTAGCTAATAATGAGCAGTTCTTC.

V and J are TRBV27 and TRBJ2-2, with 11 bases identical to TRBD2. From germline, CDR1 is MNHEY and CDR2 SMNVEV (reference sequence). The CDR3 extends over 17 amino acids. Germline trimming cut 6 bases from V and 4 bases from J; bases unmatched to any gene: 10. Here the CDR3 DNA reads TGTGCCAGCAGCCGAGGCCCGGGACTAGCGGCCACCGGGGAGCTGTTTTTT. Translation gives CASSRGPGLAATGELFF.

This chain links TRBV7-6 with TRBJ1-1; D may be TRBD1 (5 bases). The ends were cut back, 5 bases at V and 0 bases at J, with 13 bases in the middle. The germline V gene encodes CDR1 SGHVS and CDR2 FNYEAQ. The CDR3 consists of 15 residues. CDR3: CASSPLGQMNTEAFF. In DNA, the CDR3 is TGTGCCAGCAGCCCCCTTGGACAAATGAACACTGAAGCTTTCTTT.

CDR3 amino acids: CASSVDWGEGYEQYF. The CDR3 DNA is TGTGCCAGCAGCGTAGACTGGGGCGAAGGCTACGAGCAGTACTTC. V usage is TRBV9 and J usage is TRBJ2-7, with D possibly TRBD1 on 5 matching bases. Trimming left V 0 bases short and J 3 bases short, with 13 bases between. The germline V gene encodes CDR1 SGDLS and CDR2 YYNGEE. The CDR3 has 15 amino acids.

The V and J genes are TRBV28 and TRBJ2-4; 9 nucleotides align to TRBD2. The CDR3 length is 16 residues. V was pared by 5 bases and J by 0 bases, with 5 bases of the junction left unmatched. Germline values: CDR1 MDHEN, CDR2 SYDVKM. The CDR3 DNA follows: TGTGCCAGCAGTGAGCTAGCGGGAATAGCCAAAAACATTCAGTACTTC. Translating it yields CASSELAGIAKNIQYF.

The CDR3 spells CASNPTGALGNEQFF. Written as DNA, the CDR3 is TGTGCCAGCAATCCCACAGGGGCTCTAGGTAATGAGCAGTTCTTC. This chain links TRBV11-2 with TRBJ2-1, with TRBD1 matching over 7 bases. Trimming cost V 7 bases and J 7 bases; bases outside gene matches: 13. The germline V gene has CDR1 SGHAT and CDR2 FQNNGV. The CDR3 has 15 amino acids.

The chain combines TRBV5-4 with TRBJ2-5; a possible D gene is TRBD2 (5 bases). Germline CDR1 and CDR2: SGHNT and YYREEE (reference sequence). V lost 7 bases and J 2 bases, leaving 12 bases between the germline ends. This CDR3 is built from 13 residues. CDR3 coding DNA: TGTGCCAGCCGGGGATCTGAACAAGAGACCCAGTACTTC. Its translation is CASRGSEQETQYF.

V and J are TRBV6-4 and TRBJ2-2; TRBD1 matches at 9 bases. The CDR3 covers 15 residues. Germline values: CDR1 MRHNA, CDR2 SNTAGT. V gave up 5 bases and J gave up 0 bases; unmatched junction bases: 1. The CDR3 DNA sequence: TGTGCCAGCAGTAGACAGGGGGCGAACACCGGGGAGCTGTTTTTT. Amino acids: CASSRQGANTGELFF.

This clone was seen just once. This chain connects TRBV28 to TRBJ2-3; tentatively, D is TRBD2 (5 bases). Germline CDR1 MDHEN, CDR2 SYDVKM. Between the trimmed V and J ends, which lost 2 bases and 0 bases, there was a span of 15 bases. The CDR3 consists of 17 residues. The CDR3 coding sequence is TGTGCCAGCAGTTTACCCCAAATCAGCGGTAGCACAGATACGCAGTATTTT. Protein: CASSLPQISGSTDTQYF.

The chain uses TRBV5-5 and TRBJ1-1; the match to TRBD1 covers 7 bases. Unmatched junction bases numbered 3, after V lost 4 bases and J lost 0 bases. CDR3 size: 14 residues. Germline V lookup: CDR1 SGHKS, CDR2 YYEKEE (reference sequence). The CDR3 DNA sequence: TGTGCCAGCAGCAGGGACAGATTGAACACTGAAGCTTTCTTT. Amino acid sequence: CASSRDRLNTEAFF.

The chain's CDR3 is CASSQLDRVNQPQHF. The CDR3, as DNA: TGTGCCAGCAGCCAATTGGACAGAGTCAATCAGCCCCAGCATTTT. The chain joins TRBV4-2 to TRBJ1-5; D may be TRBD1 (6 bases). The CDR3 contains 15 residues. Per germline, CDR1 LGHNA and CDR2 YNFKEQ. Trimming shortened V by 2 bases and J by 3 bases, and 11 bases separated the two germline ends.

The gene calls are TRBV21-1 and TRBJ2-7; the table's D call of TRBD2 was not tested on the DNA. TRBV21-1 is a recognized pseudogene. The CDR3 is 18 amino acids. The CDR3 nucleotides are TGTGCCAGCAGCAAAAGGGGACTAGCGGGAGGTTGGGCCTACGAGCAGTACTTC. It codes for CASSKRGLAGGWAYEQYF.

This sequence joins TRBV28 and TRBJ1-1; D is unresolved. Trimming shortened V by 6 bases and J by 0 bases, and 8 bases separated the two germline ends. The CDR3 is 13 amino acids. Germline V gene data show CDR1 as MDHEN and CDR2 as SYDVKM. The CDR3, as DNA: TGTGCCAGCAGCCCTAAGATGAACACTGAAGCTTTCTTT. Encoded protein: CASSPKMNTEAFF.

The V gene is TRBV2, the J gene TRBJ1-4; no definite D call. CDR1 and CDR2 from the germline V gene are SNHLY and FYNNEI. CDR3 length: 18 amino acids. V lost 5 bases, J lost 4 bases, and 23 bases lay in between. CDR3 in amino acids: CASSPPEGKGRDNEKLFF. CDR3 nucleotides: TGTGCCAGCAGTCCCCCAGAGGGAAAGGGTAGGGATAATGAAAAACTGTTTTTT.

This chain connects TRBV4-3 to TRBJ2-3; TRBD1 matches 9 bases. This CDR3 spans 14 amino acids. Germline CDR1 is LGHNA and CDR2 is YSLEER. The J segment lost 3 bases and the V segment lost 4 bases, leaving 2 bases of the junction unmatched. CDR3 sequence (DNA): TGCGCCAGCAGCCGCGGACAGGGGACAGATACGCAGTATTTT. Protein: CASSRGQGTDTQYF.

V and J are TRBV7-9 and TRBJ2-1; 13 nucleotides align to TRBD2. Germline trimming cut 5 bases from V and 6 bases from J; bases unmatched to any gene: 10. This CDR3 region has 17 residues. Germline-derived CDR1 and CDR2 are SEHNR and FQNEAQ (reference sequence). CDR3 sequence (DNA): TGTGCCAGCAGCCCAAACCCCGGACTAGCGGGAGCCAATGAGCAGTTCTTC. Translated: CASSPNPGLAGANEQFF.

The CDR3 DNA reads TGTGCCAGCAGCTCGCAGGACAGATATGGCTACACCTTC. It codes for CASSSQDRYGYTF. The chain joins TRBV6-6 to TRBJ1-2; possible D gene TRBD1, 6 bases. The CDR3 has 13 amino acids. V dropped 6 bases and J dropped 5 bases, with 13 bases sitting between them. Germline V lookup: CDR1 MNHNY, CDR2 SVGAGI (reference sequence).

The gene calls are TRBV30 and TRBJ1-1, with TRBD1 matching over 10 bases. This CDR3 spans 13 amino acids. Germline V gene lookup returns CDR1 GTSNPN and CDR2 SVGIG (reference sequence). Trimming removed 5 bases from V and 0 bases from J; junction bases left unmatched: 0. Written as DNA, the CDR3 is TGTGCCTGGGACAGGGGGCTGAACACTGAAGCTTTCTTT. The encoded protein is CAWDRGLNTEAFF.

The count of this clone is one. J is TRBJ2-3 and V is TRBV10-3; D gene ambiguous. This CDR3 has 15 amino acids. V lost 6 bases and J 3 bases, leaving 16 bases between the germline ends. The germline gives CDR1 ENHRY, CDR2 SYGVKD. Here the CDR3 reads CAIREGVAGTDTQYF. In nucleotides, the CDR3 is TGTGCCATCAGAGAAGGAGTGGCTGGTACAGATACGCAGTATTTT.

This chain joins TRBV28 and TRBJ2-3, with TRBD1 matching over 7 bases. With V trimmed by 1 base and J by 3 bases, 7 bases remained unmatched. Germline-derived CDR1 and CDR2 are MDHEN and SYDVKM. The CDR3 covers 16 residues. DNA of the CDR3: TGTGCCAGCAGTTTATCGTTTGGGGGACAGACAGATACGCAGTATTTT. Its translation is CASSLSFGGQTDTQYF. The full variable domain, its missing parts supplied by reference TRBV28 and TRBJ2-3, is DVKVTQSSRYLVKRTGEKVFLECVQDMDHENMFWYRQDPGLGLRLIYFSYDVKMKEKGDIPEGYSVSREKKERFSLILESASTNQTSMYLCASSLSFGGQTDTQYFGPGTRLTVL.

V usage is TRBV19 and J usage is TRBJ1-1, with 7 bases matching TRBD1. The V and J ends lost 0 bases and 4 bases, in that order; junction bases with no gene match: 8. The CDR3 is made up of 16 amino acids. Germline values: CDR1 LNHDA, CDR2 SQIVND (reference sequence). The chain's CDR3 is CASSIDIQGGATEAFF. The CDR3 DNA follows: TGTGCCAGTAGTATAGACATTCAGGGGGGTGCCACTGAAGCTTTCTTT.

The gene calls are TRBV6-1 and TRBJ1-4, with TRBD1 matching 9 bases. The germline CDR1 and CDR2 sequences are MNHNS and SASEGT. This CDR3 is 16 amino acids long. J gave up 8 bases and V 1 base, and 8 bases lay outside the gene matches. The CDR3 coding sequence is TGTGCCAGCAGTGAAGAGGGCGGACAGGGGTACGAAAAACTGTTTTTT. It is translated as CASSEEGGQGYEKLFF.

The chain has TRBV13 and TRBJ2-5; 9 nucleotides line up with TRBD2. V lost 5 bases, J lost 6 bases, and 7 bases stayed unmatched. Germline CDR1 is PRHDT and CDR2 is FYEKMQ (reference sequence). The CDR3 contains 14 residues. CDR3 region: CASSTLAGTQTQYF. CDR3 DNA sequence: TGTGCCAGCAGCACCCTAGCGGGGACGCAGACCCAGTACTTC.

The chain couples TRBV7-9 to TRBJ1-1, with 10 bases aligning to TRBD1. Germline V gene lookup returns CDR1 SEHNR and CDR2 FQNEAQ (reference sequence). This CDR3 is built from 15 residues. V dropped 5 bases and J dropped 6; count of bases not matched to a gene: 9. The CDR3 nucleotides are TGTGCCAGCAGCCGGACAGGGGGTGAAGGGGCTGAAGCTTTCTTT. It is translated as CASSRTGGEGAEAFF.

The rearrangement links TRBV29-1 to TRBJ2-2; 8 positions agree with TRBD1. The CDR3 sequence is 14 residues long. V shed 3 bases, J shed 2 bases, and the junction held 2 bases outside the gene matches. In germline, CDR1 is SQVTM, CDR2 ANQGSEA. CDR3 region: CSVDGQGNTGELFF. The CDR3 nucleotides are TGCAGCGTTGATGGACAGGGTAACACCGGGGAGCTGTTTTTT.

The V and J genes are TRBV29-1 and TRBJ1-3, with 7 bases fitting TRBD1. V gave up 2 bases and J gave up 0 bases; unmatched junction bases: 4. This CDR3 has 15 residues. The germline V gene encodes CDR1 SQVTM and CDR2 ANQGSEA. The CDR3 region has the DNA TGCAGCGTTGAAAGGGACAGCCCCTCTGGAAACACCATATATTTT. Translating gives CSVERDSPSGNTIYF. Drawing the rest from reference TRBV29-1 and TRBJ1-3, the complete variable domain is SAVISQKPSRDICQRGTSLTIQCQVDSQVTMMFWYRQQPGQSLTLIATANQGSEATYESGFVIDKFPISRPNLTFSTLTVSNMSPEDSSIYLCSVERDSPSGNTIYFGEGSWLTVV.